This entry features one T cell receptor (beta chain) sequence. The antigen remains unidentified. The CDR3 consists of 15 residues. Trimming took 4 bases from V and 0 from J, leaving 13 bases between them. Germline V gene lookup returns CDR1 GTSNPN and CDR2 SVGIG (reference sequence). The data originate from a study of T cell repertoires in cytomegalovirus infection. TCRdb itself ran the reads through MiXCR, one entry per CDR3 protein. The repertoire holds 370,000 or so distinct CDR3 sequences, with about 35% as singletons. Findings of the study overall: Dominating the ex vivo response were TCR beta clonotypes that were CMV-specific and HLA-C-restricted.

The rearrangement links TRBV30 to TRBJ1-3; D is unclear. The receptor comes from a human donor in good health (CMV status not recorded). Some clones in this sample may be carry-over from other donors' samples. This material consisted of cultured PBMCs, taken from culture after CMV antigen stimulation. As DNA, the CDR3 is TGTGCCTGGATTTCTCCCAGGAACTCTGGAAACACCATATATTTT. Protein: CAWISPRNSGNTIYF.